This is a list of T cell receptor beta chains from one sample in a study. One entry per CDR3 protein, called by TCRdb with MiXCR from the RT-PCR reads. The sample includes hundreds of thousands of distinct CDR3 sequences, more than 13% of them seen just once. Sequencing was performed on memory CD4+ T cells from blood. These receptors were obtained from a female donor in good health, serving as a healthy control. Both conserved end residues are part of each CDR3. The D gene is left open where the match is weak. Clone size, where shown, is once, few, many, or a class for clones that have expanded.

j_call	d_call	clone_size	v_call	cdr3_aa	cdr3_nt
TRBJ1-1	.	many	TRBV5-8	CASRWRGADTEAFF	TGTGCCAGCAGATGGCGAGGGGCGGACACTGAAGCTTTCTTT
TRBJ1-2	TRBD1	.	TRBV12-3/TRBV12-4	CASKLRDRIYGYTF	TGTGCCAGCAAACTCCGGGACAGGATCTATGGCTACACCTTC
TRBJ2-3	TRBD1	.	TRBV28	CASSSRQGSVSDTQYF	TGTGCCAGCAGTTCCCGACAGGGAAGTGTATCAGATACGCAGTATTTT
TRBJ2-2	TRBD2	.	TRBV5-6	CASSRDYLTGELFF	TGTGCCAGCAGCCGGGACTACCTCACCGGGGAGCTGTTTTTT
TRBJ2-7	TRBD2	few	TRBV3-1	CASSRGTSGSNEQYF	TGTGCCAGCAGCCGAGGGACTAGCGGGAGCAACGAGCAGTACTTC
TRBJ1-2	.	few	TRBV7-2	CASSFGTVNYGYTF	TGTGCCAGCAGCTTTGGAACAGTTAACTATGGCTACACCTTC
TRBJ2-2	TRBD1	.	TRBV12-5	CASGDVHRGEELFF	TGTGCTAGTGGTGACGTCCACAGGGGTGAGGAGCTGTTTTTT
TRBJ1-3	.	.	TRBV20-1	CSARVPAGGNTIYF	TGCAGTGCTAGAGTGCCGGCAGGGGGAAACACCATATATTTT
TRBJ1-6	.	many	TRBV4-3	CASSQEGGGFSPLHF	TGCGCCAGCAGCCAAGAAGGGGGGGGCTTTTCACCCCTCCACTTT
TRBJ2-1	TRBD2	.	TRBV20-1	CSASGTSDDEQFF	TGCAGTGCGTCCGGGACTAGCGATGATGAGCAGTTCTTC
TRBJ2-1	TRBD2	many	TRBV10-3	CAISLAGVKNEQFF	TGTGCCATCAGCCTAGCGGGAGTAAAAAATGAGCAGTTCTTC
TRBJ2-7	.	many	TRBV5-5	CASSFIGYEQYF	TGTGCCAGCAGCTTTATCGGATACGAGCAGTACTTC
TRBJ1-3	TRBD1	many	TRBV9	CASSPAPTGTGNTIYF	TGTGCCAGCAGCCCCGCCCCGACAGGGACTGGAAACACCATATATTTT
TRBJ1-1	TRBD1	.	TRBV7-2	CATQQGAVLNTEAFF	TGTGCCACCCAACAGGGGGCCGTTCTGAACACTGAAGCTTTCTTT
TRBJ2-3	TRBD1	.	TRBV24-1	CATSDPTGGEGDTQYF	TGTGCCACCAGTGACCCTACAGGGGGCGAGGGAGATACGCAGTATTTT
TRBJ1-1	TRBD1	.	TRBV5-1	CASISGTVNTEAFF	TGCGCCAGTATATCCGGGACAGTGAACACTGAAGCTTTCTTT
TRBJ2-1	TRBD2	.	TRBV5-1	CASSLAPGTSGGRFYNEQFF	TGCGCCAGCAGCTTAGCCCCCGGGACTAGCGGAGGGCGCTTTTACAATGAGCAGTTCTTC
TRBJ1-3	.	few	TRBV5-1	CASSPYGARGNTIYF	TGCGCCAGCAGCCCCTACGGGGCGCGTGGAAACACCATATATTTT
TRBJ2-1	TRBD2	.	TRBV20-1	CSARDFSGTSGNEQFF	TGCAGTGCTAGAGATTTTTCGGGGACTAGCGGAAATGAGCAGTTCTTC
TRBJ2-3	.	many	TRBV7-2	CASSLVSDTDTQYF	TGTGCCAGCAGCTTAGTCTCAGACACAGATACGCAGTATTTT
TRBJ1-2	.	.	TRBV20-1	CSARGGGAPYGYTF	TGCAGTGCTAGGGGCGGGGGGGCTCCCTATGGCTACACCTTC
TRBJ2-7	.	many	TRBV11-2	CASSPYGGGEQYF	TGTGCCAGCAGTCCGTATGGGGGTGGCGAGCAGTACTTC
TRBJ2-7	TRBD1	few	TRBV5-1	CASSPRPPGQANEQYF	TGCGCCAGCAGCCCCAGACCTCCGGGACAGGCCAACGAGCAGTACTTC
TRBJ2-7	.	.	TRBV6-6	CASSYSRGYEQYF	TGTGCCAGCAGTTACTCGAGGGGTTACGAGCAGTACTTC
TRBJ2-7	TRBD2	few	TRBV12-3/TRBV12-4	CASSLALSGTGEQYF	TGTGCCAGCAGTTTAGCGCTTAGCGGGACGGGCGAGCAGTACTTC
TRBJ2-1	TRBD2	few	TRBV20-1	CSASPSGPYNEQFF	TGCAGTGCTAGTCCTAGCGGACCTTACAATGAGCAGTTCTTC
TRBJ1-1	TRBD1	many	TRBV20-1	CSASVPGGTEAFF	TGCAGTGCTAGTGTGCCAGGGGGGACTGAAGCTTTCTTT
TRBJ1-2	.	few	TRBV7-9	CASRLELNGYTF	TGTGCCAGCAGATTGGAACTAAATGGCTACACCTTC
TRBJ1-1	.	few	TRBV11-2	CASSPVEGIGAEAFF	TGTGCCAGCAGCCCAGTGGAAGGGATCGGCGCTGAAGCTTTCTTT
TRBJ2-2	.	.	TRBV3-1	CASSLLGRGGGNTGELFF	TGTGCCAGCAGCCTCCTCGGCAGGGGCGGGGGTAACACCGGGGAGCTGTTTTTT
TRBJ1-2	TRBD1	few	TRBV20-1	CSADKTGIDYGYTF	TGCAGTGCGGATAAGACAGGGATCGACTATGGCTACACCTTC
TRBJ2-1	TRBD1	.	TRBV5-1	CASSLQGGHNEQFF	TGCGCCAGCAGCTTGCAAGGGGGCCACAATGAGCAGTTCTTC
TRBJ1-2	.	few	TRBV20-1	CSARLGYGYTF	TGCAGTGCTCGGTTGGGCTATGGCTACACCTTC